These T cell receptor beta chains were read from a single sample in a study of regulatory T cells in long-lasting Graves disease. In TCRdb, the multiplex PCR reads were re-called with MiXCR into one record per CDR3 protein. The table has roughly 470,000 distinct CDR3 sequences, roughly 20% seen once. Sample: peripheral blood mononuclear cells (PBMCs), taken when the disease was refractory, from a patient treated with antithyroid drugs. The receptors here all came from a female donor with Graves disease. Each CDR3 is given with its conserved first and last residue. The order of the fields is CDR3 length, J gene, V gene, CDR3 protein.

14,TRBJ1-1,TRBV28,CASSWSDPGPEAFF
15,TRBJ2-5,TRBV19,CASSINVVSQETQYF
18,TRBJ2-1,TRBV6-9,CASSYGRLAYISYNEQFF
15,TRBJ1-1,TRBV18,CASSPRQGTNTEAFF
13,TRBJ2-7,TRBV25-1,CASSGSPREEQYF
16,TRBJ2-3,TRBV7-8,CASSQGLAGGTDTQYF
15,TRBJ2-7,TRBV25-1,CASRGTAGGSYEQYF
14,TRBJ1-1,TRBV7-2,CASSSYPRQPEAFF
17,TRBJ2-4,TRBV4-1,CASSQTGQGAAKNIQYF
15,TRBJ2-7,TRBV9,CASSVGGDPAYEQYF
13,TRBJ1-1,TRBV6-2/TRBV6-3,CASRSGGDPEAFF
14,TRBJ2-4,TRBV29-1,CSAGIGALGNIQYF
14,TRBJ2-5,TRBV28,CASSFSGSDETQYF
11,TRBJ1-1,TRBV3-1,CASSRSSEAFF
15,TRBJ2-7,TRBV7-3,CASSAGGTGVYEQYF
15,TRBJ1-5,TRBV7-6,CASSLTENSNQPQHF
16,TRBJ1-5,TRBV5-8,CASSLEVGVGNQPQHF
15,TRBJ2-7,TRBV2,CASMSDRVISYEQYF
14,TRBJ2-5,TRBV28,CASSLLRGEETQYF
13,TRBJ2-2,TRBV30,CAWSVDIQSELFF
15,TRBJ2-7,TRBV7-2,CASSLVRVGGNEQYF
17,TRBJ2-7,TRBV28,CASTSFRETSGSYEQYF
12,TRBJ1-5,TRBV20-1,CSARDPGQPQHF
13,TRBJ2-7,TRBV7-2,CASSPSFSYEQYF
12,TRBJ2-7,TRBV20-1,CSARVTGVEQYF
14,TRBJ1-2,TRBV28,CASSSWTGGYGYTF
15,TRBJ2-2,TRBV29-1,CSVEDLRQYTGELFF
15,TRBJ2-7,TRBV27,CASSPGLALFYEQYF
15,TRBJ2-7,TRBV28,CASSPRPGWIGEQYF
16,TRBJ1-2,TRBV7-9,CASSLEGARANYGYTF
15,TRBJ2-7,TRBV3-1,CASSQAPDGSYEQYF
15,TRBJ1-4,TRBV6-1,CASSEMGDSGEKLFF
14,TRBJ2-5,TRBV7-2,CASSFLAGMETQYF
14,TRBJ2-7,TRBV28,CASSLGVGGYEQYF
13,TRBJ2-7,TRBV20-1,CSARETGLTEQYF
12,TRBJ1-2,TRBV28,CASRLPNYGYTF
16,TRBJ1-1,TRBV4-3,CASSQEEDSPNTEAFF